This T cell receptor (beta chain) derives from a study of T cell responses to AZD1222 COVID-19 vaccine. Germline V gives CDR1 MDHEN, CDR2 SYDVKM. The CDR3 totals 12 residues. Trimming cost V 8 bases and J 3 bases, with 10 bases left between them. TCRdb's table, derived via immunoSEQ multiplex PCR, lists solely in-frame clones and lacks some. The sample records approximately 150,000 clones, 89% being singletons. The sequencing here drew on peripheral blood, taken on day 0 of AZD1222 vaccination. The TCR was taken from an adult in good health. V gene TRBV28 combines with J gene TRBJ1-2; weak D call: TRBD1 (5 bases). Here the CDR3 DNA reads TGTGCCAGCGGCTCAGGGTACTATGGCTACACCTTC. It yields the protein CASGSGYYGYTF.